This TCR beta chain is drawn from a study of graft-versus-host responses after intestinal transplantation (TCRdb year 2021). Regarding the study in general: Multivisceral, liver-intestinal, or isolated intestinal transplants were received by the recipients. Every recipient was given anti-thymocyte globulin induction, followed by 2 to 3 years of maintenance tacrolimus and steroids. After intestinal transplantation, graft-versus-host and host-versus-graft alloreactive T cell clones in the graft, circulation and bone marrow were tracked using bulk TCR-beta CDR3 sequencing. To identify alloreactive clones, pre-transplant mixed lymphocyte reaction products were sequenced and compared with unstimulated pre-transplant donor and recipient T cells. Of the roughly 25 intestinal transplant recipients enrolled in the cohort, one of whom was a retransplant, 3 patients without pretransplant specimens were excluded. Donor T cell macrochimerism was defined as a peak of at least 4% donor T cells among recipient peripheral blood mononuclear cells. Instead of going to the commercial service, samples from three later patients were sequenced in-house on an Illumina MiSeq and processed with MiXCR.

Points the paper makes about the study in general: GvH clones were detected in recipient bone marrow, and some of these GvH clones were observed earlier in ileal mucosa or blood, consistent with an intestinal mucosal origin. In patients with donor T cell macrochimerism, the allografts had high GvH to HvG T cell clonal ratios. Early after transplant, peak levels of circulating GvH clones were found to be associated with declines in HvG clones. Conclusions were limited by the relatively low number and heterogeneity of intestinal transplant patients.

Concerning this clone itself: Its recognized antigen is unknown. Base qualities are not provided; no much larger clone lies one nucleotide away.

From the germline V gene (reference sequence), CDR1 is LNHDA and CDR2 is SQIVND. Trimming leaves V shorter by 5 bases and J shorter by 5 bases, with the junction holding 15 bases beyond the gene matches. The CDR3, cysteine through phenylalanine, is 16 amino acids long. Kept here is only the CDR3 DNA, which spans 48 bases and is read in frame from base 1. Dithiothreitol, EDTA incubations and collagenase D digestion were used to isolate intraepithelial and lamina propria lymphocytes from graft specimens. Bulk TCR-beta sequencing was performed on serial intestinal graft biopsy specimens collected as late as 600 days after transplant. Libraries came from the immunoSEQ multiplex PCR assay. For most patients, genomic DNA was subjected to high-throughput TCR-beta CDR3 sequencing by Adaptive Biotechnologies. The paper's processing steps were these. TCR sequencing data were retrieved from Adaptive's ImmunoSEQ software for around 20 patients, whereas a few other patients were processed with MiXCR and VDJtools. CDR3 nucleotide sequences shared between donor and recipient were removed because their origin could not be assigned. At least 2-fold expansion over unstimulated cells and a minimum CFSE-low frequency of 0.002% (template counts) or 0.001% (read counts) were required for clones to be classified as alloreactive. Mappable clones were those detected in sequenced pre-transplant spleen, lymph node, or MLR CFSE-low populations of the donor or recipient. The cumulative frequency of alloreactive clones was calculated as a percentage of all sequences, weighted by copy number. TCRdb obtained this table from immuneACCESS and retained in-frame rearrangements with V and J assigned. These tables miss some clones; where compared with another copy, unresolved V genes account for less than half of the shortfall, and the remainder is unexplained. The DNA gave D and trimming, while V, J and clone size come from that table. In this sample the table shows 15,000 to 20,000 clones, approximately 72% of which occur a single time. The ten top clones hold 8% of the sample.

The sequence joins TRBV19 to TRBJ2-7, with TRBD2 matching 7 junction bases. This receptor was taken from a human patient who received an intestinal transplant, so some T cells may come from the graft donor. Sequencing was performed on ileum tissue, taken approximately 3 weeks after intestinal transplant. The sequenced DNA is TGTGCCAGTAGTTCGGGTTTTGCGGGAGAGGAGGACGAGCAGTACTTC. Its translation reads: CASSSGFAGEEDEQYF.